A selection of T cell receptor beta chains follows, all from one sample in a study of long-term antiretroviral therapy in people with HIV. Profiled with immunoSEQ multiplex PCR; TCRdb holds only in-frame clones, not every one. Of tens of thousands of clones in the sample, more than 75% were seen once. Material: unsorted PBMCs, obtained 0.5 years after starting antiretroviral therapy. The receptors here all came from a woman between 40 and 55 years old with HIV. CDR3s include the opening cysteine and the closing phenylalanine or tryptophan. Each record gives: V gene, clone size, J gene, D gene, CDR3 DNA, CDR3 protein. A D gene is named only where the DNA matches it firmly. Clone size is given for some rows only: seen once, a few or many times, or a class if the clone is expanded.

TRBV5-6,few,TRBJ1-2,NA,TGTGCCAGCAGCTTGGCCGGGGGGGCCTATGGCTACACCTTC,CASSLAGGAYGYTF
TRBV4-1,few,TRBJ2-1,TRBD2,TGCGCCAGCAGCCCCCAAGGTAGCGGGGGGGCCTCCTACAATGAGCAGTTCTTC,CASSPQGSGGASYNEQFF
TRBV6-5,NA,TRBJ1-1,NA,TGTGCCAGCAGTTACGCGGAGGGTGAAGCTTTCTTT,CASSYAEGEAFF
TRBV6-5,NA,TRBJ2-3,TRBD2,TGTGCCACCGAGACTAGCGGGACAGATACGCAGTATTTT,CATETSGTDTQYF
TRBV2,NA,TRBJ1-2,TRBD1,TGTGCCAGACACAACAGGGGGCTGAACTATGGCTACACCTTC,CARHNRGLNYGYTF
TRBV9,NA,TRBJ2-3,NA,TGTGCCAGCAGCGTAGGTGGTGGTCAAACAGATACGCAGTATTTT,CASSVGGGQTDTQYF
TRBV2,NA,TRBJ2-7,NA,TGTGCCAGCAGTGAAACTGGGACCACGGGGTACTTC,CASSETGTTGYF
TRBV4-1,NA,TRBJ2-7,TRBD2,TGCGCCAGCAGCCAGCCCCTAGCGGGGCGTTACGAGCAGTACTTC,CASSQPLAGRYEQYF
TRBV6-1,NA,TRBJ2-7,NA,TGTGCCAGCACCGGACTGACACTCTACGAGCAGTACTTC,CASTGLTLYEQYF
TRBV7-2,NA,TRBJ2-3,NA,TGTGCCAGCAGCTTAGTCGAGACTAACACAGATACGCAGTATTTT,CASSLVETNTDTQYF
TRBV19,few,TRBJ2-7,NA,TGTGCCAGTAGTATACTTCCCGGAATCCACGAGCAGTACTTC,CASSILPGIHEQYF
TRBV4-2,NA,TRBJ1-4,NA,TGTGCCAGCAGCCAGAGATGGGGGGAAAAACTGTTTTTT,CASSQRWGEKLFF
TRBV7-2,NA,TRBJ2-3,TRBD2,TGTGCCAGCTTCCCGGGGGGGGCCGGGGGAGATACGCAGTATTTT,CASFPGGAGGDTQYF
TRBV25-1,NA,TRBJ2-7,NA,TGTGCCAGCAGCTACACCGGCGGGTATGGCGAGCAGTACTTC,CASSYTGGYGEQYF
TRBV2,NA,TRBJ2-2,TRBD1,TGTGCCAGCAGTCAGGGGGCGCGTGCCGGGGAGCTGTTTTTT,CASSQGARAGELFF
TRBV5-3,NA,TRBJ2-1,NA,TGTGCCAGAAGCTTGGCCGGGGGGCAACTGAATGAGCAGTTCTTC,CARSLAGGQLNEQFF